These T cell receptor beta chains were read from a single sample in a study of blood T cell repertoires in COVID-19. Assay: immunoSEQ multiplex PCR; the TCRdb copy retains only in-frame clones and omits some. The table lists 390,000 or so clones, roughly 90% of them singletons. The specimen was peripheral blood. Receptors were obtained from a woman in her 30s with active or convalescent COVID-19. Each CDR3 is given with its conserved first and last residue. The D gene is left open where the match is weak. Rows give clone size only sometimes, using once, few, many, or a class for an expanded clone.

d_gene	v_gene	abundance	j_gene	CDR3aa	CDR3nt
TRBD1	TRBV3-1/TRBV3-2	NA	TRBJ1-4	CASRQDRVPANEKLFF	TGTGCCAGCAGGCAGGACAGGGTTCCGGCTAATGAAAAACTGTTTTTT
NA	TRBV5-4	NA	TRBJ1-4	CASSPDTKDEKLFF	TGTGCCAGCAGCCCGGACACCAAAGATGAAAAACTGTTTTTT
NA	TRBV10-2	NA	TRBJ2-1	CASSEQSGANEQFF	TGCGCCAGCAGTGAGCAGTCAGGGGCAAATGAGCAGTTCTTC
NA	TRBV27	NA	TRBJ1-6	CASGDRNSPLHF	TGTGCCAGCGGCGACAGAAATTCACCCCTCCACTTT
TRBD1	TRBV5-1	NA	TRBJ1-4	CASSLADRINEKLFF	TGCGCCAGCAGCTTGGCGGACAGGATTAATGAAAAACTGTTTTTT
NA	TRBV19	NA	TRBJ1-2	CASSMAHPNYGYTF	TGTGCCAGTAGTATGGCTCATCCCAACTATGGCTACACCTTC
TRBD2	TRBV29-1	NA	TRBJ2-3	CSVERTSGRQADTQYF	TGCAGCGTTGAAAGGACTAGCGGGAGACAAGCAGATACGCAGTATTTT
NA	TRBV5-6	NA	TRBJ1-1	CASSWGGLRIEAFF	TGTGCCAGCAGCTGGGGGGGCCTGCGGATTGAAGCTTTCTTT
NA	TRBV6-1	NA	TRBJ1-1	CASSERREEAFF	TGTGCCAGCAGTGAACGGAGAGAGGAAGCTTTCTTT
NA	TRBV7-8	once	TRBJ1-2	CASSQSRGGFGKGFAGYTF	TGTGCCAGCAGCCAGTCACGGGGGGGTTTTGGGAAGGGTTTCGCTGGCTACACCTTC
NA	TRBV5-1	few	TRBJ1-2	CASSLDRTLGGYTF	TGCGCCAGCAGCTTGGACAGGACCCTAGGGGGCTACACCTTC
TRBD1	TRBV7-9	NA	TRBJ1-2	CASSSPGTGTNYGYTF	TGTGCCAGCAGCTCCCCCGGGACAGGGACGAACTATGGCTACACCTTC
NA	TRBV9	NA	TRBJ1-1	CASSVDRQSPLEAFF	TGTGCCAGCAGCGTAGACAGACAGAGTCCCCTTGAAGCTTTCTTT
TRBD2	TRBV18	NA	TRBJ2-7	CASSPASGGYEQYF	TGTGCCAGCTCACCAGCCAGCGGGGGGTACGAGCAGTACTTC
TRBD1	TRBV19	NA	TRBJ1-1	CASTSTGGYTEAFF	TGTGCCAGTACCTCGACAGGGGGCTACACTGAAGCTTTCTTT
NA	TRBV7-9	NA	TRBJ2-7	CASSLLTERNYEQYF	TGTGCCAGCAGCTTACTAACAGAGAGAAACTACGAGCAGTACTTC
NA	TRBV7-9	few	TRBJ1-2	CASSPTGGYGYTF	TGTGCCAGCAGCCCGACAGGAGGATATGGCTACACCTTC
TRBD1	TRBV10-2	NA	TRBJ1-1	CASSLDRATEAFF	TGCGCCAGCAGCCTCGACAGGGCTACTGAAGCTTTCTTT
NA	TRBV6-1	NA	TRBJ1-2	CASSESRYGYTF	TGTGCCAGCAGTGAAAGCCGCTATGGCTACACCTTC
TRBD1	TRBV28	NA	TRBJ2-7	CASSTLPGQGNSEQYF	TGTGCCAGCAGTACCCTCCCGGGACAGGGGAATAGCGAGCAGTACTTC
NA	TRBV2	NA	TRBJ1-1	CASTLESGVTEAFF	TGTGCCAGCACCCTAGAGTCAGGGGTCACTGAAGCTTTCTTT
NA	TRBV30	NA	TRBJ1-2	CAWKGNRFGYTF	TGTGCCTGGAAGGGGAACAGGTTTGGCTACACCTTC
NA	TRBV11-2	few	TRBJ1-6	CASSTSGNNSPLHF	TGTGCCAGCAGCACGTCAGGGAATAATTCACCCCTCCACTTT
NA	TRBV5-8	NA	TRBJ2-7	CASSAIGGEQYF	TGTGCCAGCAGCGCAATAGGGGGAGAGCAGTACTTC
TRBD1	TRBV3-1/TRBV3-2	NA	TRBJ1-3	CASSQMGQGNTIYF	TGTGCCAGCAGCCAAATGGGACAGGGAAACACCATATATTTT
NA	TRBV4-1	few	TRBJ2-3	CASSQDREVDTQYF	TGCGCCAGCAGCCAAGATCGCGAGGTAGATACGCAGTATTTT
TRBD2	TRBV20-1	NA	TRBJ2-1	CSASRREPYNEQFF	TGCAGTGCTAGTAGGCGGGAGCCCTACAATGAGCAGTTCTTC
TRBD1	TRBV5-6	NA	TRBJ2-7	CASSLGTGEHEEQYF	TGTGCCAGCAGCTTAGGGACAGGGGAACATGAAGAGCAGTACTTC
NA	TRBV19	NA	TRBJ1-5	CASSIGQGPQPQHF	TGTGCCAGTAGTATCGGGCAGGGGCCTCAGCCCCAGCATTTT
NA	TRBV15	NA	TRBJ1-2	CATSRDGSGGYTF	TGTGCCACCAGCAGAGATGGCTCAGGCGGCTACACCTTC
NA	TRBV5-1	many	TRBJ1-4	CASSRDPATNEKLFF	TGCGCCAGCAGCCGCGATCCTGCAACTAATGAAAAACTGTTTTTT
TRBD1	TRBV19	NA	TRBJ1-1	CASSQGGDGTEAFF	TGTGCCAGTAGCCAAGGGGGCGACGGGACTGAAGCTTTCTTT
NA	TRBV3-1/TRBV3-2	NA	TRBJ1-5	CASSLNPGNNQPQHF	TGTGCCAGCAGCCTGAACCCGGGGAACAATCAGCCCCAGCATTTT
NA	TRBV3-1/TRBV3-2	NA	TRBJ1-2	CASSPANYGYTF	TGTGCCAGCAGCCCGGCTAACTATGGCTACACCTTC
TRBD2	TRBV11-2	NA	TRBJ2-1	CASSGISVGTTYNEQFF	TGTGCCAGCAGCGGAATTTCAGTCGGGACTACTTACAATGAGCAGTTCTTC
NA	TRBV4-2	few	TRBJ1-1	CASSTRNTEAFF	TGTGCCAGCAGCACCAGAAACACTGAAGCTTTCTTT
NA	TRBV7-2	NA	TRBJ2-1	CASSLAVATINEQFF	TGTGCCAGCAGCTTAGCGGTTGCGACTATCAATGAGCAGTTCTTC
TRBD2	TRBV18	NA	TRBJ2-2	CASSPYGLAGANTGELFF	TGTGCCAGCTCACCCTACGGACTAGCGGGGGCGAACACCGGGGAGCTGTTTTTT
NA	TRBV21-1	NA	TRBJ1-5	CASSERLGQLPNQPQHF	TGTGCCAGCAGCGAACGACTCGGACAGTTACCTAATCAGCCCCAGCATTTT
TRBD1	TRBV6-6	NA	TRBJ1-1	CASSTEGTGKTEAFF	TGTGCCAGCAGTACCGAGGGGACAGGGAAGACTGAAGCTTTCTTT
NA	TRBV27	NA	TRBJ2-5	CASSRLQETQYF	TGTGCCAGCAGTCGGTTGCAAGAGACCCAGTACTTC
TRBD1	TRBV5-1	few	TRBJ2-7	CASSLTPGQSNEQYF	TGCGCCAGCAGCTTGACACCGGGACAGTCAAACGAGCAGTACTTC
NA	TRBV4-1	NA	TRBJ2-1	CASSQAKGGDNEQFF	TGCGCCAGCAGCCAAGCGAAAGGGGGGGACAATGAGCAGTTCTTC
TRBD2	TRBV9	NA	TRBJ2-1	CASSIGTTPSGEQFF	TGTGCCAGCAGCATTGGGACTACCCCTAGTGGTGAGCAGTTCTTC
TRBD2	TRBV7-6	NA	TRBJ2-1	CASSLGMAGGYNEQFF	TGTGCCAGCAGCTTGGGGATGGCGGGGGGCTACAATGAGCAGTTCTTC
NA	TRBV3-1/TRBV3-2	NA	TRBJ2-1	CASSRRPVFSGPHNEQFF	TGTGCCAGCAGCCGCCGCCCCGTTTTTAGCGGACCGCACAATGAGCAGTTCTTC
TRBD2	TRBV2	NA	TRBJ2-7	CASSDHAGVVYEQYF	TGTGCCAGCAGTGATCACGCGGGAGTGGTTTACGAGCAGTACTTC
TRBD2	TRBV5-6	NA	TRBJ2-3	CASTFRGGASTDTQYF	TGTGCCAGCACTTTTAGGGGAGGGGCTAGCACAGATACGCAGTATTTT
TRBD2	TRBV7-9	NA	TRBJ2-1	CASSWTSGNYNEQFF	TGTGCCAGCAGCTGGACTAGCGGCAATTACAATGAGCAGTTCTTC
NA	TRBV3-1/TRBV3-2	NA	TRBJ1-1	CASSQPFQGNKRTEAFF	TGTGCCAGCAGCCAACCCTTCCAAGGAAATAAGAGGACTGAAGCTTTCTTT
TRBD1	TRBV6-2/TRBV6-3	NA	TRBJ2-7	CASSRTGGSDEQYF	TGTGCCAGCAGCCGGACAGGGGGCTCCGACGAGCAGTACTTC
TRBD1	TRBV4-1	NA	TRBJ1-2	CASSQDYYRTGVGYTF	TGCGCCAGCAGCCAAGATTACTACAGGACAGGGGTTGGCTACACCTTC
NA	TRBV10-3	few	TRBJ2-1	CAISGGDSYNEQFF	TGTGCCATCAGTGGCGGGGACTCCTACAATGAGCAGTTCTTC
TRBD1	TRBV7-6	once	TRBJ1-1	CASSLEVLSGTGGTEAFF	TGTGCCAGCAGCTTAGAGGTTCTGTCCGGGACAGGGGGTACTGAAGCTTTCTTT
NA	TRBV10-1	NA	TRBJ2-3	CASSDGLHTDTQYF	TGCGCCAGCAGTGATGGGCTACACACAGATACGCAGTATTTT